A selection of T cell receptor beta chains follows, all from one sample in a study of response to subunit inactivated influenza vaccine. In TCRdb, the RT-PCR reads were re-called with MiXCR into one record per CDR3 protein. The repertoire holds 500,000 or so distinct CDR3 sequences, with more than 15% as singletons. Material: CD4+ T cells sorted from PBMCs, obtained around 25 months after vaccination. The receptors shown here come from a man aged 50 to 69 who received an inactivated influenza vaccine. Each CDR3 is given with its conserved first and last residue. The D gene is left open where the match is weak. Clone size, where shown, is once, few, many, or a class for clones that have expanded.

len	v_gene	j_gene	d_gene	abundance	CDR3aa	CDR3nt
18	TRBV10-2	TRBJ1-3	NA	few	CASSELMWGDRSGNTIYF	TGCGCCAGCAGTGAGTTAATGTGGGGTGATCGCTCTGGAAACACCATATATTTT
14	TRBV12-3/TRBV12-4	TRBJ1-1	NA	NA	CASSPAGRTTEAFF	TGTGCCAGCAGCCCCGCAGGGCGAACCACTGAAGCTTTCTTT
14	TRBV20-1	TRBJ2-1	NA	NA	CSASDPRSYNEQFF	TGCAGTGCTAGCGACCCGCGGAGCTACAATGAGCAGTTCTTC
15	TRBV20-1	TRBJ2-5	TRBD2	NA	CSAIGASGYQETQYF	TGCAGTGCCATCGGGGCTAGCGGGTACCAAGAGACCCAGTACTTC
12	TRBV6-6	TRBJ2-1	NA	NA	CASSPALREQFF	TGTGCCAGCAGCCCCGCGCTCCGGGAGCAGTTCTTC
16	TRBV7-3	TRBJ2-1	NA	few	CASSLTGSLGNNEQFF	TGTGCCAGCAGCTTAACCGGGAGTCTTGGCAACAATGAGCAGTTCTTC
14	TRBV5-1	TRBJ2-7	NA	many	CASSLEPMIYEQYF	TGCGCCAGCAGCTTGGAACCGATGATCTACGAGCAGTACTTC
15	TRBV5-1	TRBJ2-3	NA	NA	CASSAGRHRSDTQYF	TGCGCCAGCAGCGCCGGACGGCATCGGTCAGATACGCAGTATTTT
18	TRBV7-6	TRBJ2-2	TRBD2	few	CASSSWGSRGENTGELFF	TGTGCCAGCAGCTCATGGGGTTCGCGGGGGGAAAACACCGGGGAGCTGTTTTTT
13	TRBV12-3/TRBV12-4	TRBJ1-1	NA	NA	CASRTTVNTEAFF	TGTGCCAGCAGGACGACAGTGAACACTGAAGCTTTCTTT
14	TRBV9	TRBJ2-7	TRBD1	many	CASSAGQGNYEQYF	TGTGCCAGCAGCGCCGGACAGGGGAACTACGAGCAGTACTTC
15	TRBV19	TRBJ2-3	NA	few	CASRALNGRTDTQYF	TGTGCCAGTAGGGCCCTGAACGGGCGCACAGATACGCAGTATTTT
14	TRBV20-1	TRBJ2-3	NA	few	CSARLSSSTDTQYF	TGCAGTGCTAGATTGTCTTCGAGCACAGATACGCAGTATTTT
16	TRBV4-3	TRBJ2-1	TRBD2	few	CASSQEPSGGADEQFF	TGCGCCAGCAGCCAAGAGCCCAGCGGGGGGGCCGATGAGCAGTTCTTC
12	TRBV2	TRBJ2-2	NA	NA	CASSAADGELFF	TGTGCCAGCAGTGCGGCGGACGGGGAGCTGTTTTTT
13	TRBV12-3/TRBV12-4	TRBJ2-3	NA	many	CASSLAGVDTQYF	TGTGCCAGCAGTTTAGCAGGCGTAGATACGCAGTATTTT
14	TRBV7-2	TRBJ2-2	NA	NA	CASSVRVNTGELFF	TGTGCCAGCAGCGTTAGGGTTAACACCGGGGAGCTGTTTTTT
16	TRBV11-2	TRBJ2-6	NA	few	CASSLMAGYGANVLTF	TGTGCCAGCAGCTTAATGGCGGGGTACGGGGCCAACGTCCTGACTTTC
12	TRBV27	TRBJ2-2	NA	many	CASRGGPGELFF	TGTGCCAGCAGGGGGGGCCCCGGGGAGCTGTTTTTT
14	TRBV4-3	TRBJ1-5	NA	NA	CASSQEGADQPQHF	TGCGCCAGCAGCCAAGAAGGGGCAGATCAGCCCCAGCATTTT
14	TRBV5-1	TRBJ2-7	NA	NA	CASSATGKGYEQYF	TGCGCCAGCAGCGCAACAGGGAAGGGTTACGAGCAGTACTTC
14	TRBV3-1	TRBJ1-4	NA	many	CASSHFREGEKLFF	TGTGCCAGCAGCCACTTCCGGGAGGGGGAAAAACTGTTTTTT